This TCR beta chain was recovered during a study of early T cells in non-severe SARS-CoV-2 infection. Of note for this clonotype: Its antigen remains unknown.

Regarding the study as a whole: Private and CD4 specificities were missed by VDJdb matching, skewed to anti-spike CD8.

The TCR library protocol was used to attach unique molecular identifiers. These identifiers were attached to individual cDNA molecules. TCRdb processed the 5' RACE reads anew with MiXCR; each CDR3 protein has one entry. The sample has 56,000 or so distinct CDR3 sequences; roughly 8.2% are singletons. The germline V gene encodes CDR1 DFQATT and CDR2 SNEGSKA (reference sequence). The CDR3 has 16 amino acids. V shed 0 bases, J shed 0 bases, and the junction held 7 bases outside the gene matches. The sequence was collected from an adult who was a healthcare worker with PCR-confirmed SARS-CoV-2 infection or an uninfected control (not recorded which). The chain links TRBV20-1 to TRBJ2-7; 8 bases line up with TRBD2. What was sequenced was whole blood. For the CDR3, the DNA is TGCAGTGCTAGAGATCCCCTCAGCGGGAGCTCCTACGAGCAGTACTTC. Protein product: CSARDPLSGSSYEQYF.